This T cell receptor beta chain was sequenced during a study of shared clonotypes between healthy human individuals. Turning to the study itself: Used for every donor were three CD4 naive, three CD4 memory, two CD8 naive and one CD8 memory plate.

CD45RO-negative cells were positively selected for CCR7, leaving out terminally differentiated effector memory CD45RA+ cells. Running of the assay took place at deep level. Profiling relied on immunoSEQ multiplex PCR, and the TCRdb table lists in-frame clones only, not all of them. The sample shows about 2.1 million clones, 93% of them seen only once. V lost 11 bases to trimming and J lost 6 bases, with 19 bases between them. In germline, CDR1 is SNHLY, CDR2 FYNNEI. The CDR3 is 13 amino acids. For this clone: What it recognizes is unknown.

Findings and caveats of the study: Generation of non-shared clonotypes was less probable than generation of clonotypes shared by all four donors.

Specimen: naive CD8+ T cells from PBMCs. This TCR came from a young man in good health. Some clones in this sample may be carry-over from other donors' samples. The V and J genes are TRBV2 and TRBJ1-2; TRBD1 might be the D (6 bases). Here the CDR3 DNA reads TGTGCCGTGGGGGCAGGAGGTTTCGATGGCTACACCTTC. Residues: CAVGAGGFDGYTF. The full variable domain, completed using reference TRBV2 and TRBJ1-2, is EPEVTQTPSHQVTQMGQEVILRCVPISNHLYFYWYRQILGQKVEFLVSFYNNEISEKSEIFDDQFSVERPDGSNFTLKIRSTKLEDSAMYFCAVGAGGFDGYTFGSGTRLTVV.